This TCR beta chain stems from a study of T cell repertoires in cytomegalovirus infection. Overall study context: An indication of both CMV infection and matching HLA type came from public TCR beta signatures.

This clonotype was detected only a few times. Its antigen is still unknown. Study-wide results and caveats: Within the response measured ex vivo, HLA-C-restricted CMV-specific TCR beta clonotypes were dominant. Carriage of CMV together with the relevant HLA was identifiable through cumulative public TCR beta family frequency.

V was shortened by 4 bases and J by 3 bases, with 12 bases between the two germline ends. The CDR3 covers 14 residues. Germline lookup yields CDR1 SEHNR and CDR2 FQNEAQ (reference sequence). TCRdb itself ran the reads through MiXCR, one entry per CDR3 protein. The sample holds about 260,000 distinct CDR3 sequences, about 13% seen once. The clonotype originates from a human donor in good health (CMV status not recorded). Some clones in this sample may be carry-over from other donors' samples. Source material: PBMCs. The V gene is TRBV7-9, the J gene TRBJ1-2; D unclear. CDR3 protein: CASSSGWKDYGYTF. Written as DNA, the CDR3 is TGTGCCAGCAGCTCTGGTTGGAAGGACTATGGCTACACCTTC.